This T cell receptor (beta chain) was sequenced for a study of shared clonotypes between healthy human individuals. The wider study: Every donor yielded three CD4 naive, three CD4 memory, two CD8 naive and one CD8 memory plate. Overall study findings and caveats: Some naive CD4 clonotypes, 4% to 6%, turned up in common across a handful of donors.

The CDR3 is made up of 16 amino acids. CDR1 and CDR2 (germline): SGDLS, YYNGEE. V dropped 6 bases and J dropped 0 bases, with 17 bases sitting between them. Both CD45RO+ cells and CCR7-negative CD45RA+ TemRA cells were combined to make up CD8 memory. A remark on this clone: Its target is unknown.

Sequenced by immunoSEQ multiplex PCR; TCRdb stores in-frame clones only, minus some. The sample contains some 690,000 clones, about 90% of which appear only once. This clonotype originated in a man aged 18 to 30 in good health. Some clones in this sample may be carry-over from other donors' samples. This chain uses TRBV9 with TRBJ2-3; a weak D match, TRBD2 (7 bases). Source material: memory CD8+ T cells from PBMCs. Described subset: CD45RO+ cells pooled with CCR7-negative TemRA cells. CDR3 sequence: CASTPGGGGSTDTQYF. The DNA of the CDR3 is TGTGCCAGCACCCCTGGGGGCGGGGGAAGCACAGATACGCAGTATTTT.